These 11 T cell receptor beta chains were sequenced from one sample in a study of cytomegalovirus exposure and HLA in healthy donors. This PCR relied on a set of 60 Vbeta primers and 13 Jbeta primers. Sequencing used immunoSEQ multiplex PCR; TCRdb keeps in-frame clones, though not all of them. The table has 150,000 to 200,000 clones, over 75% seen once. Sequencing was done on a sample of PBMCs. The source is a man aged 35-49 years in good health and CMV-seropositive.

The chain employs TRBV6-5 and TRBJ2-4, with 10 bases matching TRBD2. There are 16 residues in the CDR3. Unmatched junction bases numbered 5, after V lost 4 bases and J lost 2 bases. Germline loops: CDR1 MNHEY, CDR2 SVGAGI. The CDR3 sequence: CASSSLSGRPKNIQYF. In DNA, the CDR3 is TGTGCCAGCAGTTCCCTTAGCGGGAGGCCCAAAAACATTCAGTACTTC.

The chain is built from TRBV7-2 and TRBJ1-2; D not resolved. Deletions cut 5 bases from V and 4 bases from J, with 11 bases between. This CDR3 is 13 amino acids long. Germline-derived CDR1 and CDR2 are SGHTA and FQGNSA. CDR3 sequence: CASSPPGPYGYTF. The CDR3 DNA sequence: TGTGCCAGCAGCCCACCTGGGCCCTATGGCTACACCTTC.

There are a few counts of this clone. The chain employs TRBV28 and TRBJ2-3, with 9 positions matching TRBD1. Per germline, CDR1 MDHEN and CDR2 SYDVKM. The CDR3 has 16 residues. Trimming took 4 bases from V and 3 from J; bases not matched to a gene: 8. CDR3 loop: CASSYPGQGRTDTQYF. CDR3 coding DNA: TGTGCCAGCAGTTACCCGGGACAGGGTAGGACAGATACGCAGTATTTT.

The CDR3 nucleotides are TGCGCCAGCAGCCAAGGTACAGGATATTACGAGCAGTACTTC. Its protein product is CASSQGTGYYEQYF. V usage is TRBV4-1 and J usage is TRBJ2-7, with D possibly TRBD1 on 5 matching bases. The CDR3 totals 14 residues. Germline V gene lookup returns CDR1 MGHRA and CDR2 YSYEKL. V was clipped by 1 base and J by 4 bases, with 11 bases between them.

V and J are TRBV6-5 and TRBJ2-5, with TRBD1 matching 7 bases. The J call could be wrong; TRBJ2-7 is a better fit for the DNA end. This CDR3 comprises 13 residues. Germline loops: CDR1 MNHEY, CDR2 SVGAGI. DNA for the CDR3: TGTGCCAGCAGTTACAAACAGGGGTACGAGCAGTACTTC. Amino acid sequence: CASSYKQGYEQYF.

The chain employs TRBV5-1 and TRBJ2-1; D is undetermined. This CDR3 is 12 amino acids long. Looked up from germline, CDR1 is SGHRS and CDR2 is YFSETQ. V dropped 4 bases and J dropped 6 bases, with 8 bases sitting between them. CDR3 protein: CASSVASNEQFF. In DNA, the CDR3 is TGCGCCAGCAGCGTAGCTAGCAATGAGCAGTTCTTC.

CDR3 nucleotides: TGCAGCGTTGGGACCCGAGCGGGATGGTACAATGAGCAGTTCTTC. Its translation: CSVGTRAGWYNEQFF. V gene TRBV29-1 combines with J gene TRBJ2-1; 7 bases match TRBD2. Germline V CDR1 and CDR2: SQVTM, ANQGSEA. Germline trimming cut 4 bases from V and 4 bases from J; bases unmatched to any gene: 10. This CDR3 has 15 residues.

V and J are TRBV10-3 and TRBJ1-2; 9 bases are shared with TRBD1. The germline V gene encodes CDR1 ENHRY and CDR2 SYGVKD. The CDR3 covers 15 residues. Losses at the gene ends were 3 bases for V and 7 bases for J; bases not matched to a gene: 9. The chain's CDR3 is CAISDTGTGYSGYTF. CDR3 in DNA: TGTGCCATCAGTGACACCGGGACAGGGTATAGTGGCTACACCTTC.

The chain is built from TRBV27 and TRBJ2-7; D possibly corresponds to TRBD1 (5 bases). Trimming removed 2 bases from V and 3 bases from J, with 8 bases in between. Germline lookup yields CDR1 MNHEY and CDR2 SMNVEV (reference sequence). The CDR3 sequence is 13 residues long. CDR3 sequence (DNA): TGTGCCAGCAGTTTAAGCCAGGGCTACGAGCAGTACTTC. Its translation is CASSLSQGYEQYF.

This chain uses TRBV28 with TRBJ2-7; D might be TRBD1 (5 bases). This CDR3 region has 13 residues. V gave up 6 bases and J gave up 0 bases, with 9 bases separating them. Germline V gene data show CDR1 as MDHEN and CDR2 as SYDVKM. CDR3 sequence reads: CASSLGASYEQYF. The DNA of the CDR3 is TGTGCCAGCAGCTTAGGGGCCTCCTACGAGCAGTACTTC.

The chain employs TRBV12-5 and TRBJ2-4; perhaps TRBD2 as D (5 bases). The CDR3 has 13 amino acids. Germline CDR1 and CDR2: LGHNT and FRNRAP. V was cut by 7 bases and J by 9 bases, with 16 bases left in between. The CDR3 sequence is CASAPSGGSIQYF. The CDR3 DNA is TGTGCTAGTGCACCCTCTGGTGGGAGCATTCAGTACTTC.